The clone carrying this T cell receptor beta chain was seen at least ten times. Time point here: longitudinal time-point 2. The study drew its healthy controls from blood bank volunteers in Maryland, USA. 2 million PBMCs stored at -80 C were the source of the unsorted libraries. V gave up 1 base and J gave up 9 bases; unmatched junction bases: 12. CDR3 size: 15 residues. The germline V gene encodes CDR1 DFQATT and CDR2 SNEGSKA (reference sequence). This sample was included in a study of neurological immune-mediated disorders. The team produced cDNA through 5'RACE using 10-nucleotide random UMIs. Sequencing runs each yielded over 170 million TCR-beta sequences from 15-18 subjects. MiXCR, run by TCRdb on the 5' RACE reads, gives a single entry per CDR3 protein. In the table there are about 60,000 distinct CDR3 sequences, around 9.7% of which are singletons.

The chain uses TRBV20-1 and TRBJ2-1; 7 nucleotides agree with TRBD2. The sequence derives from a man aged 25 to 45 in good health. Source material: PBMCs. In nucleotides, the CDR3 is TGCAGTGCTAGAGGTAGGGGCGGGAGCGGAAGTGAGCAGTTCTTC. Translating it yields CSARGRGGSGSEQFF.